This T cell receptor beta chain emerged from a study of blood T cells in healthy people across ages. With V trimmed by 7 bases and J by 3 bases, 2 bases remained unmatched. This CDR3 is built from 11 residues. Germline CDR1 is DFQATT and CDR2 is SNEGSKA (reference sequence). PBMCs were isolated at a quantity of at least 6 million per sample. No fewer than 6 micrograms of total RNA were isolated from every sample. Combining a sample-barcoded 5' primer with a J-beta primer mix, a second PCR ran for roughly 6 to 12 cycles. TCRdb recomputed calls from the 5' RACE reads with MiXCR, one row per CDR3 protein. The table shows hundreds of thousands of distinct CDR3 sequences, with roughly three fifths occurring only once. Study findings and constraints: Measured against age, TCR beta diversity per million T cells decreased in a roughly linear manner.

On this clonotype: Antigen unknown.

Sequenced input: blood. This chain joins TRBV20-1 and TRBJ2-5; 7 nucleotides line up with TRBD1. The source is a man aged 35-49 years in good health. DNA of the CDR3: TGCAGTGAGGGGGCGAAAGAGACCCAGTACTTC. Translation: CSEGAKETQYF.